These 14 T cell receptor beta chains came from one sample sequenced in a study of CD8 T cells in Susac syndrome. Random hexamers were used to reverse transcribe the RNA input (about 0.5 to 1 ug). TCRdb reprocessed the immunoSEQ multiplex PCR reads via MiXCR and lists one record per CDR3 protein. Of 150,000 to 190,000 distinct CDR3 sequences in the sample, less than 97% were seen once. The sample comprised CD8+ T cells from PBMCs. Receptors were obtained from a human donor with multiple sclerosis.

The V call is TRBV30, the J call TRBJ2-1; TRBD1 is a possible D gene (5 bases). Germline CDR1 and CDR2: GTSNPN and SVGIG (reference sequence). The CDR3 spans 13 residues. V was clipped by 1 base and J by 4 bases, with 8 bases between them. The DNA for the CDR3 is TGTGCCTGGAGTGGGGGCCCTTACAATGAGCAGTTCTTC. Protein: CAWSGGPYNEQFF.

The CDR3 here is CAWNIPPNEQFF. In DNA, the CDR3 is TGTGCCTGGAACATCCCACCCAATGAGCAGTTCTTC. The rearrangement uses TRBV30 and TRBJ2-1, with D unclear. The CDR3 extends over 12 amino acids. The germline V gene has CDR1 GTSNPN and CDR2 SVGIG (reference sequence). V shed 4 bases and J shed 6 bases, with 10 bases lying between them.

The V call is TRBV3-1, the J call TRBJ1-1, with D possibly being TRBD1 (5 bases). Germline loops: CDR1 LGHDT, CDR2 YNNKEL (reference sequence). Trimming left V 1 base short and J 4 bases short, with 10 bases between. The CDR3 length is 14 residues. The chain's CDR3 is CASSQVLGTTEAFF. Here the CDR3 DNA reads TGTGCCAGCAGCCAAGTTTTAGGGACCACTGAAGCTTTCTTT.

This chain uses TRBV13 with TRBJ1-1; 8 bases are shared with TRBD1. V was clipped by 4 bases and J by 4 bases; unmatched bases: 2. CDR3 length: 13 residues. Germline lookup yields CDR1 PRHDT and CDR2 FYEKMQ (reference sequence). This CDR3 reads CASSSDRGTEAFF. As DNA, the CDR3 is TGTGCCAGCAGCTCTGACAGGGGCACTGAAGCTTTCTTT.

The genes are TRBV29-1 and TRBJ1-2; TRBD1 might be the D (5 bases). V was trimmed by 4 bases and J by 8 bases, leaving 11 bases between them. Germline loops: CDR1 SQVTM, CDR2 ANQGSEA. The CDR3 loop spans 11 amino acids. The CDR3 DNA reads TGCAGCGTTGTAGGGGAGGGCGGCTACACCTTC. Amino acid sequence: CSVVGEGGYTF.

The chain links TRBV29-1 to TRBJ2-1; possibly TRBD1 for D (6 bases). Germline values: CDR1 SQVTM, CDR2 ANQGSEA. This CDR3 spans 13 amino acids. Trimming took 6 bases from V and 0 from J, leaving 9 bases between them. This CDR3 reads CSVLQGSYNEQFF. The CDR3 nucleotides are TGCAGCGTCCTACAGGGCTCCTACAATGAGCAGTTCTTC.

The J gene is TRBJ2-7, the V gene TRBV30, with D unresolved. V was pared by 6 bases and J by 4 bases, with 10 bases between. This CDR3 contains 11 residues. CDR1 is GTSNPN, CDR2 SVGIG, per germline (reference sequence). CDR3 DNA: TGTGCCTGTTTAACAGATTACGAGCAGTACTTC. Translation gives CACLTDYEQYF.

The chain combines TRBV12-3 or TRBV12-4 with TRBJ1-1, with 7 bases lining up with TRBD1. V was pared by 6 bases and J by 7 bases, with 11 bases of the junction left unmatched. This CDR3 comprises 14 residues. CDR3 DNA: TGTGCCAGCAGACCAAGGGGGCTGGCAAGTGAAGCTTTCTTT. Its translation: CASRPRGLASEAFF.

The chain employs TRBV20-1 and TRBJ2-3; maybe TRBD2 (6 bases). CDR1 is DFQATT, CDR2 SNEGSKA, per germline (reference sequence). This CDR3 has 13 residues. Trimming cost V 4 bases and J 5 bases, with 13 bases left between them. CDR3: CSANDGGRDTQYF. CDR3 nucleotide sequence: TGCAGTGCTAACGACGGGGGAAGAGATACGCAGTATTTT.

The chain couples TRBV7-9 to TRBJ2-7; D gene unclear. The CDR3 length is 17 residues. V lost 3 bases and J 3 bases, leaving 21 bases between the germline ends. Germline V CDR1 and CDR2: SEHNR, FQNEAQ (reference sequence). CDR3 region: CASSFVPLAARYYEQYF. The CDR3 DNA reads TGTGCCAGCAGCTTCGTCCCCTTGGCAGCACGGTACTACGAGCAGTACTTC. Together with reference TRBV7-9 and TRBJ2-7, the CDR3 gives the full variable domain: DTGVSQNPRHKITKRGQNVTFRCDPISEHNRLYWYRQTLGQGPEFLTYFQNEAQLEKSRLLSDRFSAERPKGSFSTLEIQRTEQGDSAMYLCASSFVPLAARYYEQYFGPGTRLTVT.

The chain links TRBV6-1 to TRBJ2-7, with D perhaps assigned TRBD1 or TRBD2 (5 bases each). CDR3 length: 13 amino acids. Trimming took off 6 bases at V and 3 bases at J, with 12 bases between the two ends. Germline-derived CDR1 and CDR2 are MNHNS and SASEGT. CDR3 region: CASSQTGLYEQYV. The CDR3 DNA sequence: TGTGCCAGCAGCCAAACGGGGCTCTACGAGCAGTACGTC.

The chain employs TRBV7-9 and TRBJ2-4; TRBD1 might be the D (6 bases). CDR1 and CDR2 from the germline V gene are SEHNR and FQNEAQ (reference sequence). CDR3 size: 13 residues. V dropped 4 bases and J dropped 4 bases, with 8 bases sitting between them. CDR3 sequence: CASSSQGKNIQYF. CDR3 in DNA: TGTGCCAGCAGCTCGCAGGGGAAAAACATTCAGTACTTC.

This clonotype was counted once. CDR3 in amino acids: CASSLRADPEQGTDTQYF. The CDR3 DNA reads TGTGCCAGCAGCTTAAGGGCCGACCCCGAGCAAGGCACAGATACGCAGTATTTT. This rearrangement joins TRBV7-9 to TRBJ2-3; D is ambiguous. CDR1 and CDR2 from the germline V gene are SEHNR and FQNEAQ (reference sequence). With 2 bases removed from V and 1 base from J, the gap between germline ends came to 19 bases. CDR3 length equals 18 residues.

The chain uses TRBV27 and TRBJ2-1; D unresolved. Deletions cut 2 bases from V and 8 bases from J, with 7 bases between. This CDR3 is built from 12 residues. Per germline, CDR1 MNHEY and CDR2 SMNVEV (reference sequence). Here the CDR3 reads CASSLGLYEQFF. The CDR3 DNA reads TGTGCCAGCAGTTTAGGCTTATATGAGCAGTTCTTC.